This record covers a single TCR beta chain. The data stem from a study of blood T cells in healthy people across ages. About the research overall: When template switching was applied, about one barcoded beta molecule was captured per two T cells.

Primed by a sample-barcoded 5' primer and a J-beta primer mix, a second PCR proceeded for 7 to 11 cycles. From each sample, at least 3 million paired-end reads containing CDR3 were obtained. TCRdb reprocessed the 5' RACE reads with MiXCR, giving one entry per CDR3 protein. The data contain about 2 million distinct CDR3 sequences, about 49% of them singletons. The germline CDR1 and CDR2 sequences are KGHSH and LQKENI. The V and J ends lost 3 bases and 13 bases respectively, with 22 bases between them. The CDR3 is 15 amino acids. The genes are TRBV18 and TRBJ2-4, with D possibly being TRBD2 (6 bases). This receptor was identified in a middle-aged woman in good health. Sample: blood. DNA of the CDR3: TGTGCCAGCTCACCGGGGGGATCCCGCGTGGATGAGCAGTACTTC. This codes for CASSPGGSRVDEQYF.